Sequencing of this TCR beta chain was carried out in a study of post-analysis software for immune sequencing data. Overall study results and limits: With F measure, samples from one preparation batch clustered together strongly. Patients had higher frequencies than controls of a handful of TRBV segments, including TRBV5-6, TRBV5-1 and TRBV20-1.

This clonotype was seen only a few times. Its specificity is not known. The authors incorporated unique molecular identifiers into the TCR beta cDNA libraries. TCRdb analysed the PCR reads with MiXCR anew, one entry per CDR3 protein. The table includes hundreds of thousands of distinct CDR3 sequences, about 40% detected once. The CDR3 has 12 amino acids. Germline values: CDR1 DFQATT, CDR2 SNEGSKA (reference sequence). The source is a girl aged 5-17 years with multiple sclerosis. Sequencing was performed on blood. This sequence joins TRBV20-1 and TRBJ2-5; no clear D gene. The end of the DNA fits TRBJ2-7 better, so the J call may be wrong. CDR3 sequence: CSASQRGHEQYF. CDR3 sequence (DNA): TGCAGTGCTTCCCAGCGCGGCCACGAGCAGTACTTC.